These 25 T cell receptor beta chains came from one sample sequenced in a study of blood T cell repertoires in COVID-19. Here immunoSEQ multiplex PCR was the method, and the copy in TCRdb shows in-frame clones only, minus some. This sample has tens of thousands of clones, with roughly 80% found just once. Sequencing used peripheral blood. The receptors originated from a woman in her forties or fifties with active or convalescent COVID-19.

The gene calls are TRBV4-2 and TRBJ1-2, with TRBD1 identical over 11 bases. The CDR3 has 15 residues. The germline V gene has CDR1 LGHNA and CDR2 YNFKEQ. V shed 7 bases, J shed 10 bases, and the junction held 14 bases outside the gene matches. The chain's CDR3 is CASTGTAGQGVDYTF. CDR3 in DNA: TGTGCCAGCACGGGAACAGCGGGACAGGGGGTCGACTACACCTTC.

This clone was observed a few times. V is TRBV5-1 and J is TRBJ1-1; D perhaps matches TRBD1 (5 bases). V dropped 5 bases and J dropped 3 bases, with 14 bases sitting between them. This CDR3 contains 14 residues. Per the germline V gene, CDR1 is SGHRS and CDR2 is YFSETQ. This CDR3 is CASRDRDWDTEAFF. The CDR3 DNA reads TGCGCCAGCAGGGACCGGGACTGGGACACTGAAGCTTTCTTT.

CDR3 DNA: TGTGCCAGCAGCTTTCAGGGGATGAACACCGGGGAGCTGTTTTTT. Protein: CASSFQGMNTGELFF. The V gene is TRBV5-5, the J gene TRBJ2-2, with D tentatively TRBD1 (6 bases). The CDR3 totals 15 residues. Trimming stripped 2 bases from V and 1 base from J, with 9 bases between. Germline V gene sequence: CDR1 SGHKS, CDR2 YYEKEE (reference sequence).

The rearrangement joins TRBV6-2 or TRBV6-3 to TRBJ2-6; D unclear. This CDR3 is 14 amino acids long. Trimming left V 2 bases short and J 2 bases short, with 4 bases between. In germline, CDR1 is MNHEY, CDR2 SVGEGT. This chain's CDR3 is CASSYPAGANVLTF. The CDR3 DNA reads TGTGCCAGCAGTTACCCCGCTGGGGCCAACGTCCTGACTTTC.

V and J are TRBV7-9 and TRBJ1-4, with 7 bases fitting TRBD1. Germline loops: CDR1 SEHNR, CDR2 FQNEAQ (reference sequence). The CDR3 totals 15 residues. V gave up 0 bases and J gave up 2 bases; unmatched junction bases: 0. The CDR3 DNA reads as TGTGCCAGCAGCTTAGCACAGGGGACTAATGAAAAACTGTTTTTT. Residues: CASSLAQGTNEKLFF.

This rearrangement joins TRBV11-2 to TRBJ1-3; a possible D gene is TRBD1 (5 bases). V dropped 1 base and J dropped 0 bases, with 7 bases sitting between them. The CDR3 is 15 residues long. CDR1 is SGHAT and CDR2 is FQNNGV in the germline V gene. CDR3 sequence: CASSLGTGSGNTIYF. Here the CDR3 DNA reads TGTGCCAGCAGCTTAGGAACAGGCTCTGGAAACACCATATATTTT.

The gene calls are TRBV5-5 and TRBJ2-7; 15 bases map to TRBD2. This CDR3 has 16 residues. With V trimmed by 4 bases and J by 4 bases, 6 bases remained unmatched. Per the germline V gene, CDR1 is SGHKS and CDR2 is YYEKEE (reference sequence). Written as DNA, the CDR3 is TGTGCCAGCAGCCCGGGACTAGCGGGGGGCGGGTACGAGCAGTACTTC. This codes for CASSPGLAGGGYEQYF.

V gene TRBV15 combines with J gene TRBJ1-4; D gene unclear. V lost 1 base and J 4 bases, leaving 4 bases between the germline ends. The CDR3 totals 13 residues. Germline assignment: CDR1 LNHNV and CDR2 YYDKDF (reference sequence). The CDR3 is CATSRAVNEKLFF. The CDR3, as DNA: TGTGCCACCAGCAGAGCCGTTAATGAAAAACTGTTTTTT.

V usage is TRBV5-1 and J usage is TRBJ1-1; 7 bases map to TRBD1. CDR1 and CDR2 from the germline V gene are SGHRS and YFSETQ. Trimming took 2 bases from V and 4 from J; bases not matched to a gene: 5. The CDR3 contains 14 residues. The CDR3 DNA reads as TGCGCCAGCAGCTTAGTGACAGGGTCCACTGAAGCTTTCTTT. This gives the protein CASSLVTGSTEAFF.

The CDR3 sequence is CASRTGNTIYF. The DNA for the CDR3 is TGTGCCAGCCGTACAGGAAACACCATATATTTT. The chain uses TRBV18 and TRBJ1-3; the D is unclear. The CDR3 consists of 11 residues. Deletions cut 8 bases from V and 4 bases from J, with 6 bases between. Germline V gene sequence: CDR1 KGHSH, CDR2 LQKENI.

The chain is built from TRBV25-1 and TRBJ1-6; 11 bases are a match to TRBD1. The CDR3 extends over 15 amino acids. J gave up 10 bases and V 3 bases, and 5 bases lay outside the gene matches. CDR1 is MGHDK, CDR2 SYGVNS, per germline. In DNA, the CDR3 is TGTGCCAGCAGTGAGAGGACAGGGGGCTGGTCACCCCTCCACTTT. As protein: CASSERTGGWSPLHF.

The CDR3 spells CASSLGQGGTEAFF. The CDR3 DNA reads TGTGCCAGCAGCCTTGGACAGGGGGGCACTGAAGCTTTCTTT. The rearrangement uses TRBV4-2 and TRBJ1-1, with TRBD1 matching over 10 bases. Germline V gives CDR1 LGHNA, CDR2 YNFKEQ. CDR3 length equals 14 residues. Losses at the gene ends were 4 bases for V and 4 bases for J; bases not matched to a gene: 3.

The V call is TRBV7-3, the J call TRBJ2-1, with D perhaps TRBD2 (6 bases). This CDR3 has 11 amino acids. Trimming left V 4 bases short and J 8 bases short, with 6 bases between. In germline, CDR1 is SGHTA, CDR2 FQGTGA. The CDR3 sequence: CASSWGDEQFF. Written as DNA, the CDR3 is TGTGCCAGCAGCTGGGGGGATGAGCAGTTCTTC.

J is TRBJ1-1 and V is TRBV7-6; tentatively, D is TRBD1 (5 bases). Germline CDR1 reads SGHVS; CDR2 reads FNYEAQ. V gave up 5 bases and J gave up 1 base, with 8 bases separating them. This CDR3 has 13 residues. The CDR3 region is CASSATGNTEAFF. As DNA, the CDR3 is TGTGCCAGCAGCGCCACAGGGAACACTGAAGCTTTCTTT.

This chain connects TRBV7-9 to TRBJ1-1; perhaps TRBD1 as D (5 bases). Germline values: CDR1 SEHNR, CDR2 FQNEAQ (reference sequence). The CDR3 covers 15 residues. V lost 1 base and J lost 0, with 9 bases in between. The CDR3 spells CASSLVVDMNTEAFF. The CDR3 bases are TGTGCCAGCAGCTTAGTGGTGGACATGAACACTGAAGCTTTCTTT.

This chain uses TRBV27 with TRBJ2-5, with TRBD1 matching 7 bases. The trim removed 4 bases at V and 1 base at J, leaving 6 bases unmatched. The germline CDR1 and CDR2 sequences are MNHEY and SMNVEV (reference sequence). This CDR3 is 15 amino acids long. Here the CDR3 reads CASSWTGIIQETQYF. In DNA form, the CDR3 reads TGTGCCAGCAGTTGGACAGGAATAATCCAAGAGACCCAGTACTTC.

This sequence joins TRBV5-8 and TRBJ2-1; the match to TRBD2 covers 9 bases. CDR1 and CDR2 (germline): SGHTS, YDEGEE. This CDR3 comprises 16 residues. The V gene end was trimmed by 0 bases and the J gene end by 7 bases; junction bases not matched to a gene: 8. CDR3 residues: CASSLGVAGALNEQFF. DNA of the CDR3: TGTGCCAGCAGCTTGGGGGTAGCGGGAGCCTTAAATGAGCAGTTCTTC.

There are a few counts of this clone. This chain uses TRBV6-6 with TRBJ1-6; 7 positions agree with TRBD1. Trimming cost V 3 bases and J 5 bases; bases outside gene matches: 4. The CDR3 consists of 15 residues. The V gene's germline CDR1 is MNHNY and CDR2 SVGAGI (reference sequence). The CDR3 loop is CASSYSQGDNSPLHF. CDR3 DNA: TGTGCCAGCAGTTATTCGCAGGGGGATAATTCACCCCTCCACTTT.

The chain uses TRBV5-5 and TRBJ2-1; no clear D gene. Trimming shortened V by 4 bases and J by 11 bases, and 10 bases separated the two germline ends. CDR1 is SGHKS, CDR2 YYEKEE, per germline (reference sequence). The length of the CDR3 is 11 residues. CDR3 DNA sequence: TGTGCCAGCAGCCCTGATGAGAAGCAGTTCTTC. This gives the protein CASSPDEKQFF.

This clone was seen only once. This chain links TRBV2 with TRBJ2-5; D gene uncertain. Per the germline V gene, CDR1 is SNHLY and CDR2 is FYNNEI. The CDR3 totals 17 residues. Deletions cut 2 bases from V and 0 bases from J, with 16 bases between. The CDR3 loop reads CASSEYGFGVYQETQYF. For the CDR3, the DNA is TGTGCCAGCAGTGAATACGGGTTCGGCGTGTACCAAGAGACCCAGTACTTC.

The chain joins TRBV5-1 to TRBJ1-6; 11 positions match TRBD1. Germline CDR1 reads SGHRS; CDR2 reads YFSETQ. Germline trimming cut 4 bases from V and 10 bases from J; bases unmatched to any gene: 4. This CDR3 contains 14 residues. Here the CDR3 reads CASSGGQGGSPLHF. The CDR3 coding sequence is TGCGCCAGCAGCGGGGGACAGGGGGGCTCACCCCTCCACTTT. The whole variable domain, filled in from reference TRBV5-1 and TRBJ1-6, reads KAGVTQTPRYLIKTRGQQVTLSCSPISGHRSVSWYQQTPGQGLQFLFEYFSETQRNKGNFPGRFSGRQFSNSRSEMNVSTLELGDSALYLCASSGGQGGSPLHFGNGTRLTVT.

The chain carries TRBV5-5 and TRBJ1-1; 7 nucleotides agree with TRBD1. The CDR3 extends over 16 amino acids. The trim removed 4 bases at V and 0 bases at J, leaving 9 bases unmatched. Germline V lookup: CDR1 SGHKS, CDR2 YYEKEE (reference sequence). Here the CDR3 reads CASSPRTGRMNTEAFF. For the CDR3, the DNA is TGTGCCAGCAGCCCGAGGACAGGCCGCATGAACACTGAAGCTTTCTTT.

CDR3 loop: CASSQAGTARSNEQFF. The CDR3 DNA follows: TGCGCCAGCAGCCAAGCCGGGACAGCTCGGTCCAATGAGCAGTTCTTC. The chain recombines TRBV4-1 with TRBJ2-1; TRBD1 aligns across 7 bases. The length of the CDR3 is 16 residues. Unmatched junction bases numbered 9, after V lost 1 base and J lost 6 bases. Germline lookup yields CDR1 MGHRA and CDR2 YSYEKL.

J is TRBJ1-2 and V is TRBV7-2; D ambiguous. CDR3 length: 14 residues. Trimming shortened V by 3 bases and J by 0 bases, and 8 bases separated the two germline ends. Germline CDR1 is SGHTA and CDR2 is FQGNSA. As DNA, the CDR3 is TGTGCCAGCAGCTTCGAGCGGACTAACTATGGCTACACCTTC. This encodes CASSFERTNYGYTF.

This chain uses TRBV15 with TRBJ2-1; the match to TRBD1 covers 9 bases. The germline gives CDR1 LNHNV, CDR2 YYDKDF (reference sequence). CDR3 length: 15 residues. V was pared by 3 bases and J by 3 bases, with 3 bases of the junction left unmatched. The CDR3 sequence: CATSRGTGLYNEQFF. In DNA form, the CDR3 reads TGTGCCACCAGCAGGGGGACAGGGCTCTACAATGAGCAGTTCTTC.